The present T cell receptor (beta chain) was sequenced within a study of technical replicates of blood from a few donors. This CDR3 comprises 17 residues. Unmatched junction bases numbered 8, after V lost 4 bases and J lost 2 bases. Germline CDR1 reads GTSNPN; CDR2 reads SVGIG (reference sequence). The protocol was immunoSEQ multiplex PCR, while the TCRdb copy is restricted to in-frame clones and leaves out a portion. The top ten hold less than 0.4% of the sample, which has tens of thousands of clones, around 94% seen once. V gene TRBV30 combines with J gene TRBJ2-3; 14 bases are shared with TRBD2. Sequences were obtained from T cells isolated from PBMCs. The clonotype comes from a human donor in good health. The CDR3 DNA is TGTGCCTGGAAGACCGGGACTAGCGGGAGCGCCACAGATACGCAGTATTTT. Its protein is CAWKTGTSGSATDTQYF.